This TCR beta chain was identified during a study of blood T cells in healthy people across ages. General study findings and limits: Significant beta diversity loss was already apparent by age about 39, declining roughly linearly. Relative to aged donors, long-lived donors carried more naive CD4+ cells and displayed higher diversity.

Germline lookup yields CDR1 MNHEY and CDR2 SVGAGI. J lost 8 bases, V lost 7 bases, and 13 bases had no gene match. This CDR3 comprises 16 residues. Then a second PCR, running roughly 6 to 11 cycles, was carried out with a sample-barcoded 5' primer and a J-beta primer mix. The yield of each sample was at least 2.5 million CDR3-containing paired-end reads. Each CDR3 protein gets one entry after TCRdb re-called the 5' RACE reads with MiXCR. Among approximately 850,000 distinct CDR3 sequences listed, 55% to 75% were seen once. This clonotype was detected only once. The antigen remains undetermined. The specimen was blood. The sequence was obtained from a man younger than 45 in good health. The chain links TRBV6-5 to TRBJ2-1; 11 positions agree with TRBD2. The CDR3 protein is CASTYGLQGLADEQFF. The CDR3 region has the DNA TGTGCCAGCACCTACGGTCTCCAGGGACTAGCGGATGAGCAGTTCTTC.